This TCR beta chain came from a study of Ad26.COV2.S vaccination and SARS-CoV-2 variants. The germline CDR1 and CDR2 sequences are SEHNR and FQNEAQ (reference sequence). This CDR3 is built from 14 residues. The ends were cut back, 0 bases at V and 6 bases at J, with 9 bases in the middle. Specified treatment: approximately 18 received Ad26.COV2.S at low or high dose, single or two shots; several received placebo; per-sample allocation not given. After the first vaccine or placebo injection, samples were drawn on day 63. Sequenced by immunoSEQ multiplex PCR; TCRdb stores in-frame clones only, minus some. Among some 250,000 clones listed, approximately 90% were seen once.

The sample was peripheral blood, taken in a trial of Ad26.COV2.S vaccine versus placebo. The V and J genes are TRBV7-9 and TRBJ2-1; tentative D call: TRBD1 (5 bases). The receptor was derived from a person between 18 and 60 years old who received the Ad26.COV2.S COVID-19 vaccine or a placebo. This CDR3 reads CASSLAGQGNEQFF. In DNA, the CDR3 is TGTGCCAGCAGCTTAGCAGGGCAGGGCAATGAGCAGTTCTTC.